This T cell receptor (beta chain) was retrieved from a study of cytomegalovirus exposure and HLA in healthy donors. General study findings and limits: Researchers reportedly found TCR beta sequences accurately predicted most subjects' HLA-A and HLA-B alleles.

Healthy bone marrow donors made up the cohort. Points on this clone: Antigen specificity is unknown.

The CDR3 runs 14 residues. Germline V gives CDR1 MGHRA, CDR2 YSYEKL. V lost 2 bases and J lost 4, with 11 bases in between. The PCR used 60 Vbeta and 13 Jbeta primers. TCRdb keeps only in-frame clones here, not all; method: immunoSEQ multiplex PCR. The sample holds 110,000 to 150,000 clones, 76% seen once. Sequenced material: PBMCs. This TCR was recovered from a woman aged 40 to 50 in good health and CMV-seronegative. The gene calls are TRBV4-1 and TRBJ1-2; D remains ambiguous. In nucleotides, the CDR3 is TGCGCCAGCAGCCAATCCGTGGAGAGCTATGGCTACACCTTC. This sequence encodes CASSQSVESYGYTF.